The subject of this entry is one T cell receptor beta chain. Its binding antigen is unknown. Nothing much larger sits one base from this clone, and base qualities are not available. TCRbeta CDR3 regions were amplified from genomic DNA by means of the immunoSEQ Assay, a bias-controlled multiplex PCR. Processing in the source paper ran as follows. Nucleated cell counts per sample were estimated from amplification of reference gene primers within the assay. To quantify the absolute abundance of each unique TCRbeta CDR3 rearrangement, sequence reads were collapsed and filtered. For each sample, productive Simpson clonality was calculated as the square root of Simpson's diversity index across productive rearrangements. TCRdb retrieved this table from immuneACCESS and kept in-frame rearrangements only. Not all clones are present; in checked studies, unresolved V genes account for under half, and no reason is known for the remainder. The V and J calls and clone size come from that table; D and trimming were worked out from the DNA. The table for this sample lists around 300,000 clones; approximately 90% of them were counted only once. Around 6.8% of the sample goes to the ten largest clones.

This entry belongs to a study of blood T cell repertoires in COVID-19 (TCRdb year 2020). Concerning the study at large: The collaborator samples originated in the United States, Italy and Spain and spanned the acute and convalescent phases of COVID-19. The prospective study material was composed of cDNA or gDNA derived from T cells, B-cell-depleted T cells, or PBMCs. The dataset comprised deeply sampled blood TCRbeta repertoires from subjects exposed to, actively infected with, or recovered from COVID-19. The repertoires were released in a freely available public database intended as a resource for research on the immune response to SARS-CoV-2. Samples came from the ongoing ImmuneRACE study (first 160 participants) plus 1,254 subjects from 6 global collaborators. The sample metadata nearly always contained a de-identified subject ID, COVID-19 status, age in years and sex. HLA class I and class II types, where available, came from metadata supplied by the sample provider rather than from assay-based typing. Overall study outcomes, separate from this receptor: How much clinical and demographic metadata was included differed by source and by participant, and the metadata was provided uncurated.

At one collaborating source in Seattle, patients were enrolled during active infection and were followed longitudinally through the course of disease. Each collaborating institution followed its own protocols to collect whole blood in K2EDTA tubes. Collaborator samples were shipped for TCRbeta analysis as frozen whole blood, isolated PBMCs, or DNA extracted from either sample type. Reading from cysteine to phenylalanine, the CDR3 counts 17 amino acids. The kept DNA is CDR3 alone, 51 bases in frame from the first base. From V the trimming removes 1 base and from J it removes 2 bases, while the gene matches leave 8 bases of the junction unaccounted for. Reading the germline V gene gives CDR1 SGHDT and CDR2 YYEEEE.

The sample was peripheral blood. The V gene is TRBV5-6 and the J gene is TRBJ2-5, with 10 junctional bases fitting TRBD2. The origin of this receptor is a woman in her twenties or thirties with COVID-19, enrolled during active disease. Here is the DNA: TGTGCCAGCAGCTTGACTAGCGGGAAGGTGGTGCAAGAGACCCAGTACTTC. Protein translation: CASSLTSGKVVQETQYF. When the CDR3 is completed using the reference TRBV5-6 and TRBJ2-5 genes on either side, the full variable domain is DAGVTQSPTHLIKTRGQQVTLRCSPKSGHDTVSWYQQALGQGPQFIFQYYEEEERQRGNFPDRFSGHQFPNYSSELNVNALLLGDSALYLCASSLTSGKVVQETQYFGPGTRLLVL.